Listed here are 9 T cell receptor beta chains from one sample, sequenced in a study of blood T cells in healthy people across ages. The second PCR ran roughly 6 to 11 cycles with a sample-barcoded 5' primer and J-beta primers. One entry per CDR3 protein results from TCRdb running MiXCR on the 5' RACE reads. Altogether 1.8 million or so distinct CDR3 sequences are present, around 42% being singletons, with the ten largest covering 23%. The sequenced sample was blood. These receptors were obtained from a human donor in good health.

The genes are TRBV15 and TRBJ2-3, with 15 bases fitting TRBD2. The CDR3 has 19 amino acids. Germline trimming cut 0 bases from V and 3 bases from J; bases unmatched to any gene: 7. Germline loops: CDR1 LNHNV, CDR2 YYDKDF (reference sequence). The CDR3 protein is CATSRDGLAGGPVTDTQYF. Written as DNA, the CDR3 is TGTGCCACCAGCAGAGATGGACTAGCGGGGGGGCCGGTGACAGATACGCAGTATTTT.

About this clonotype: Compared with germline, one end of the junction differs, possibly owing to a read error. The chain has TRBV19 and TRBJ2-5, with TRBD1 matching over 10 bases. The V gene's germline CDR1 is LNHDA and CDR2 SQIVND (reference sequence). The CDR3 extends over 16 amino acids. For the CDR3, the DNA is TGTACCAGTAGTTCCCTTTTCGGACAGGGGGAAGAGACCCAGTACTTC. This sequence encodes CTSSSLFGQGEETQYF.

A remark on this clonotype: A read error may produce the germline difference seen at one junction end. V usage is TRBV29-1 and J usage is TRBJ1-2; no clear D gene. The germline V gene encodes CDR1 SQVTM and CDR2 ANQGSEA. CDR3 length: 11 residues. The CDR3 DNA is TGCAGCGTTGTTACTAACTATGGCCACACCTTC. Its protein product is CSVVTNYGHTF.

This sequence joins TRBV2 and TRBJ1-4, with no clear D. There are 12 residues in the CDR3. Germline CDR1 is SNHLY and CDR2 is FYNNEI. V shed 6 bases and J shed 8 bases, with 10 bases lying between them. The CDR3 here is CASRLVGEKLFF. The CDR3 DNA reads TGTGCCAGCAGACTCGTGGGGGAAAAACTGTTTTTT.

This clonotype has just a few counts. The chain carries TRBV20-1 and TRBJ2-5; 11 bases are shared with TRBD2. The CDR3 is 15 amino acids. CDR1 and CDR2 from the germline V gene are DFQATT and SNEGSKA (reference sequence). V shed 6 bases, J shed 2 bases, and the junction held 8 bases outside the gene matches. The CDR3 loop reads CSATTSGGTQETQYF. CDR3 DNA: TGCAGTGCCACTACTAGCGGGGGCACACAAGAGACCCAGTACTTC.

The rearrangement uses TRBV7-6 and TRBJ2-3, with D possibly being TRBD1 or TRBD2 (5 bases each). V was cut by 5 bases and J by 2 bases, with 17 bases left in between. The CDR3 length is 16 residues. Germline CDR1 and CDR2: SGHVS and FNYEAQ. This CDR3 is CASSPSGRVATDTQYF. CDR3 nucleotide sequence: TGTGCCAGCAGCCCCTCGGGACGTGTAGCCACAGATACGCAGTATTTT.

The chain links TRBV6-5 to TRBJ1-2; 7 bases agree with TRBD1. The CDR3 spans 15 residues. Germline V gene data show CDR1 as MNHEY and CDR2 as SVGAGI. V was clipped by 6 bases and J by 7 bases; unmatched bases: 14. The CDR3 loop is CASSPKSTGNGGYTF. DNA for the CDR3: TGTGCCAGCAGCCCCAAATCGACAGGGAATGGTGGCTACACCTTC.

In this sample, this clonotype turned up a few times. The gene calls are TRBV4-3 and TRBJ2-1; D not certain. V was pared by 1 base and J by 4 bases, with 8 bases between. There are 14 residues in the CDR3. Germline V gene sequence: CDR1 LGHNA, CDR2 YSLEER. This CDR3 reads CASSQVSRYNEQFF. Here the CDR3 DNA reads TGCGCCAGCAGCCAAGTGTCGCGGTACAATGAGCAGTTCTTC.

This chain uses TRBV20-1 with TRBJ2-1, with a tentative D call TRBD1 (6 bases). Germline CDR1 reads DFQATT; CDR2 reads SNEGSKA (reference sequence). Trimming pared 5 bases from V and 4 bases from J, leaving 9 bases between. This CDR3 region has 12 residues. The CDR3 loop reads CSAQGQYNEQFF. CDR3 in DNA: TGCAGTGCTCAAGGACAGTACAATGAGCAGTTCTTC.